This T cell receptor beta chain derives from a study of T cells after yellow fever vaccination. Study-level findings and limits: Subsequent booster samples again held most clones from primary vaccination (96% CD4, about 86% CD8).

As regards this clonotype: Its antigen is as yet unknown.

TCRdb redid the calling of the 5' RACE reads with MiXCR, one entry per CDR3 protein. The sample records about 350,000 distinct CDR3 sequences, roughly 7.5% being singletons. This sample comprised PBMCs, obtained roughly 45 days after the first yellow fever vaccination. This TCR derives from a young man who received the YFV17D yellow fever vaccine.

The CDR3 bases are TGCAGTGCTAGGAGACAGCGGGCCCCCTACGAGCAGTACTTC. Encoded protein: CSARRQRAPYEQYF. The chain employs TRBV20-1 and TRBJ2-7; TRBD2 is a possible D gene (6 bases). Between the trimmed V and J ends, which lost 3 bases and 2 bases, there was a span of 14 bases. This CDR3 has 14 amino acids. Per germline, CDR1 DFQATT and CDR2 SNEGSKA (reference sequence).